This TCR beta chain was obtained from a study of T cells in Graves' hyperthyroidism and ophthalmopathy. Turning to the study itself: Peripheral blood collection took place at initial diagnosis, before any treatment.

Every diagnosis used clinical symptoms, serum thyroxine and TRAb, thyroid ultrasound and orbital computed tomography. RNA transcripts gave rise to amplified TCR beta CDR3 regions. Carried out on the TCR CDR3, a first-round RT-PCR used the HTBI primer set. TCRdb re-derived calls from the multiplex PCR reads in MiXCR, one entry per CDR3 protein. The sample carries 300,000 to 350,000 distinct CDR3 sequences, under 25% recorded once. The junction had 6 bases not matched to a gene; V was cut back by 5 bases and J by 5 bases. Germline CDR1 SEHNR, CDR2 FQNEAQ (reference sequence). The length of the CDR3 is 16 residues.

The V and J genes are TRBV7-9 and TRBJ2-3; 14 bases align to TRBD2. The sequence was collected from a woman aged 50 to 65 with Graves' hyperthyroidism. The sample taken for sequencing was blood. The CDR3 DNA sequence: TGTGCCAGCAGCACGACTAGCGGGAGGGCCAGAGATACGCAGTATTTT. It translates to CASSTTSGRARDTQYF.